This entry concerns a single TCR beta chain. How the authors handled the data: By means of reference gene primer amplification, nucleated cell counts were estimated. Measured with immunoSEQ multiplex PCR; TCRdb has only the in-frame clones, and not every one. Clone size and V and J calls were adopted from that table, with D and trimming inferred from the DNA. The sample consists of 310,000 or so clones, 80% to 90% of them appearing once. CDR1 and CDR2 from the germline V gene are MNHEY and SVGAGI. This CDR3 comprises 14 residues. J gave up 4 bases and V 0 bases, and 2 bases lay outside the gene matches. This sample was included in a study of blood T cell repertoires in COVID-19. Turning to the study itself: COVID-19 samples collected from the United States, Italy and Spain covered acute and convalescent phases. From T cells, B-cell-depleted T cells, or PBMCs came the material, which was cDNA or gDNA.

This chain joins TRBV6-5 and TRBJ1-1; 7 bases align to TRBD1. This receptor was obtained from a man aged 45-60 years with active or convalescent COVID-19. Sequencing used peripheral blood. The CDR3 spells CASSYSDRFTEAFF. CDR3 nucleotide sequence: TGTGCCAGCAGTTACTCGGACAGGTTCACTGAAGCTTTCTTT.